These 14 T cell receptor beta chains came from one sample sequenced in a study of tumor-infiltrating lymphocytes in localized non-small cell lung cancer. Only in-frame clones appear in the TCRdb table, and some are missing; sequencing was by immunoSEQ multiplex PCR. The repertoire has about 7,400 clones, roughly four fifths of them found once; the top ten carry around 5.2%. Sequencing used uninvolved lung tissue not adjacent to the tumor. The source is a human donor with non-small cell lung cancer.

The V call is TRBV6-5, the J call TRBJ2-7, with D perhaps matching TRBD1 or TRBD2 (5 bases each). The V gene lost 7 bases and the J gene lost 7 bases, with 20 bases spanning the gap. From germline, CDR1 is MNHEY and CDR2 SVGAGI. The CDR3 extends over 14 amino acids. The CDR3 region is CASTSRLAQGEQYF. For the CDR3, the DNA is TGTGCCAGCACCTCGAGGCTAGCCCAGGGTGAGCAGTACTTC.

The chain employs TRBV7-6 and TRBJ2-3, with 9 nucleotides matching TRBD1. With 3 bases clipped from V and 4 bases from J, the junction kept 8 bases outside the gene matches. Germline CDR1 and CDR2: SGHVS and FNYEAQ. The CDR3 spans 16 residues. The CDR3 coding sequence is TGTGCCAGCAGCTTCCTACAGGGGGCTTCCCCAGATACGCAGTATTTT. The encoded protein is CASSFLQGASPDTQYF.

The chain uses TRBV2 and TRBJ2-2; tentatively, D is TRBD1 (5 bases). The CDR3 runs to 15 residues. Trimming cost V 7 bases and J 3 bases, with 15 bases left between them. Germline V gives CDR1 SNHLY, CDR2 FYNNEI. The CDR3 nucleotides are TGTGCCAGCACTCCCCAGGGTCTGGACACCGGGGAGCTGTTTTTT. It yields the protein CASTPQGLDTGELFF.

This chain joins TRBV19 and TRBJ2-6; unclear D gene. Germline lookup yields CDR1 LNHDA and CDR2 SQIVND (reference sequence). V was cut by 1 base and J by 4 bases, with 8 bases left in between. The CDR3 consists of 15 residues. The CDR3 reads CASSIGVGGANVLTF. DNA for the CDR3: TGTGCCAGTAGTATAGGGGTTGGCGGGGCCAACGTCCTGACTTTC.

J is TRBJ2-1 and V is TRBV25-1; D gene unclear. This CDR3 region has 12 residues. V was trimmed by 3 bases and J by 10 bases, leaving 10 bases between them. The germline V gene has CDR1 MGHDK and CDR2 SYGVNS. CDR3 coding DNA: TGTGCCAGCAGTGAGCAAGACGCCGAGCAGTTCTTC. Residues: CASSEQDAEQFF.

The J gene is TRBJ2-3, the V gene TRBV5-1; 8 bases line up with TRBD2. The length of the CDR3 is 19 residues. Germline V lookup: CDR1 SGHRS, CDR2 YFSETQ. V lost 2 bases and J lost 1; bases outside the gene matches: 15. The CDR3 bases are TGCGCCAGCAGCTTTGGCGGGAGGCCGCCCCGTGAGGGCACAGATACGCAGTATTTT. The encoded protein is CASSFGGRPPREGTDTQYF.

The chain has TRBV28 and TRBJ2-3; no definite D call. V gave up 2 bases and J gave up 4 bases, with 7 bases separating them. From germline, CDR1 is MDHEN and CDR2 SYDVKM. The CDR3 is 13 residues long. The CDR3 DNA sequence: TGTGCCAGCAGTTTACCAGGTCCAGATACGCAGTATTTT. As protein: CASSLPGPDTQYF.

The rearrangement links TRBV5-1 to TRBJ2-1; 13 bases match TRBD2. V shed 4 bases and J 15 bases; nucleotides not matched to a gene: 13. Per the germline V gene, CDR1 is SGHRS and CDR2 is YFSETQ. The CDR3 is 15 amino acids. CDR3 nucleotide sequence: TGCGCCAGCAGCCGAACCTTACCGGGACTAGCGGGGCTGTTCTTC. Residues: CASSRTLPGLAGLFF. Combining the CDR3 with reference TRBV5-1 and TRBJ2-1 gives the whole variable domain KAGVTQTPRYLIKTRGQQVTLSCSPISGHRSVSWYQQTPGQGLQFLFEYFSETQRNKGNFPGRFSGRQFSNSRSEMNVSTLELGDSALYLCASSRTLPGLAGLFFGPGTRLTVL.

The rearrangement joins TRBV28 to TRBJ1-5; D unresolved. Germline CDR1 is MDHEN and CDR2 is SYDVKM. The CDR3 extends over 13 amino acids. V lost 5 bases, J lost 11 bases, and 16 bases lay in between. In DNA, the CDR3 is TGTGCCAGCAGTAGGGTTCAGCTGAGGGCCCAGCATTTT. It encodes CASSRVQLRAQHF.

The J gene is TRBJ2-5, the V gene TRBV4-1; 13 nucleotides line up with TRBD2. Trimming at V came to 0 bases and at J to 5 bases, leaving 3 bases not matched to a gene. The CDR3 sequence is 16 residues long. Germline V gene data show CDR1 as MGHRA and CDR2 as YSYEKL. This CDR3 is CASSQDLTSGRETQYF. As DNA, the CDR3 is TGCGCCAGCAGCCAAGATTTGACTAGCGGGAGGGAGACCCAGTACTTC.

The chain is built from TRBV28 and TRBJ1-1; weak D call: TRBD1 (5 bases). The germline CDR1 and CDR2 sequences are MDHEN and SYDVKM. Between the trimmed V and J ends, which lost 2 bases and 6 bases, there was a span of 22 bases. The CDR3 sequence is 17 residues long. The chain's CDR3 is CASSLDGHSNLMAEAFF. The CDR3 DNA follows: TGTGCCAGCAGTTTAGACGGACATAGCAACTTGATGGCTGAAGCTTTCTTT.

This chain uses TRBV30 with TRBJ2-7; the match to TRBD1 covers 7 bases. The CDR3 covers 15 residues. Germline V CDR1 and CDR2: GTSNPN, SVGIG (reference sequence). Trimming removed 7 bases from V and 6 bases from J; junction bases left unmatched: 18. The CDR3 DNA sequence: TGTGCCTCAAGCCCCAGGGGGAGTTTCCGAGGCGAGCAGTACTTC. It is translated as CASSPRGSFRGEQYF. The whole variable domain, remainder taken from reference TRBV30 and TRBJ2-7, is SQTIHQWPATLVQPVGSPLSLECTVEGTSNPNLYWYRQAAGRGLQLLFYSVGIGQISSEVPQNLSASRPQDRQFILSSKKLLLSDSGFYLCASSPRGSFRGEQYFGPGTRLTVT.

The chain recombines TRBV7-9 with TRBJ2-3; the D is unclear. CDR1 SEHNR and CDR2 FQNEAQ come from the germline V gene (reference sequence). Trimming took 3 bases from V and 1 from J, leaving 11 bases between them. This CDR3 has 15 amino acids. The CDR3 is CASSFYTPGTDTQYF. Here the CDR3 DNA reads TGTGCCAGCAGCTTTTATACCCCAGGCACAGATACGCAGTATTTT.

The V call is TRBV6-4, the J call TRBJ2-1, with D perhaps TRBD1 or TRBD2 (5 bases each). The germline gives CDR1 MRHNA, CDR2 SNTAGT. The CDR3 consists of 14 residues. V was cut by 4 bases and J by 5 bases, with 12 bases left in between. The CDR3 DNA reads TGTGCCAGCAGTGGGGGACGGGCAGACAATGAGCAGTTCTTC. Amino acids: CASSGGRADNEQFF.